The text below deals with one T cell receptor beta chain. Its antigen is undetermined. The entry originates in a study of shared clonotypes between healthy human individuals. Positive CCR7 selection of CD45RO-negative cells yielded the naive CD8 cells, and terminally differentiated effector memory CD45RA+ cells were excluded. Study observations and caveats: A generally larger estimated richness was seen in naive subsets than in memory subsets.

The assay was immunoSEQ multiplex PCR, and TCRdb's table has in-frame clones only and misses some. The profile covers around 600,000 clones, with roughly 96% appearing a single time and approximately 0.11% taken by the ten largest. From germline, CDR1 is WSHSY and CDR2 SAAADI. V lost 4 bases and J lost 0; bases outside the gene matches: 9. There are 17 residues in the CDR3. The sequenced sample consisted of naive CD8+ T cells sorted from blood. V is TRBV10-2 and J is TRBJ2-3; 8 bases fit TRBD2. This clonotype was obtained from a woman in her thirties in good health. The CDR3 nucleotides read TGCGCCAGCAGTGGCCAGCGGGAGAGTTGGAGCACAGATACGCAGTATTTT. It codes for CASSGQRESWSTDTQYF.